This TCR beta chain was sequenced during a study of cytomegalovirus exposure and HLA in healthy donors. Study at large: The roughly 670 first-cohort repertoires shared a platform with the 130 or so validation repertoires, as reported in a later analysis.

General study points: The authors enumerated over 150 TCR beta chains as linked to cytomegalovirus. Three CMV-associated chains proved CMV antigen-specific in vitro.

Sequencing was performed with immunoSEQ multiplex PCR; in TCRdb, only in-frame clones are kept and a portion is missing. The sample consists of fewer than 250,000 clones, 87% of them appearing once. For this clone: Its antigen is currently unknown.

Trimming left V 7 bases short and J 1 base short, with 13 bases between. Per germline, CDR1 SGHRS and CDR2 YFSETQ. The CDR3 length is 14 residues. Sequenced sample: PBMCs. The chain combines TRBV5-1 with TRBJ2-3; weak D call: TRBD2 (5 bases). This TCR derives from a man between 18 and 35 years old in good health and CMV-seronegative. CDR3 DNA: TGCGCCAGCGTACTTCTGGGAGGCACAGATACGCAGTATTTT. It codes for CASVLLGGTDTQYF.